The 27 T cell receptor beta chains presented below share a single source sample, sequenced in a study of blood T cells in healthy people across ages. It was with a sample-barcoded 5' primer and a J-beta primer mix that a second PCR of roughly 7 to 11 cycles was run. TCRdb reprocessed the 5' RACE reads via MiXCR and lists one record per CDR3 protein. The repertoire holds about 730,000 distinct CDR3 sequences, with 40% to 45% as singletons. Sequenced: blood. The receptors shown here come from a woman aged 55-69 years in good health.

This clonotype was picked up one time. This CDR3 reads CASSDRRIGANVLTF. DNA for the CDR3: TGTGCCAGCAGTGACCGAAGGATTGGGGCCAACGTCCTGACTTTC. The V and J genes are TRBV2 and TRBJ2-6; no firm D call. V lost 3 bases and J lost 3, with 9 bases in between. Germline CDR1 SNHLY, CDR2 FYNNEI. This CDR3 has 15 amino acids.

The chain has TRBV5-1 and TRBJ1-2, with 7 nucleotides matching TRBD1. V shed 6 bases, J shed 5 bases, and the junction held 10 bases outside the gene matches. The germline CDR1 and CDR2 sequences are SGHRS and YFSETQ. This CDR3 contains 14 residues. The CDR3 DNA reads TGCGCCAGCATCAACCAAAGACAGGGTTATGGCTACACCTTC. Its translation is CASINQRQGYGYTF.

This clonotype was detected ten times or more. V and J are TRBV5-1 and TRBJ2-1; a possible D gene is TRBD2 (6 bases). The CDR3 consists of 15 residues. Germline CDR1 SGHRS, CDR2 YFSETQ. V gave up 0 bases and J gave up 0 bases, with 7 bases separating them. As DNA, the CDR3 is TGCGCCAGCAGCTTGGGGGGGGACTCCTACAATGAGCAGTTCTTC. Its translation is CASSLGGDSYNEQFF.

CDR3 DNA: TGTGCCAGCAGGCCCGAAATCCGGGACAGCAATGAGCAGTTCTTC. It translates to CASRPEIRDSNEQFF. The chain has TRBV7-9 and TRBJ2-1; 7 bases agree with TRBD1. The CDR3 covers 15 residues. Germline values: CDR1 SEHNR, CDR2 FQNEAQ (reference sequence). V lost 6 bases to trimming and J lost 6 bases; unmatched junction nucleotides: 11.

This clonotype has only a few counts. The gene calls are TRBV28 and TRBJ1-4, with D possibly matching TRBD1 (5 bases). Germline V lookup: CDR1 MDHEN, CDR2 SYDVKM. Deletions cut 2 bases from V and 5 bases from J, with 9 bases between. The CDR3 has 14 residues. The CDR3 DNA is TGTGCCAGCAGTTTACAGGGTGGAAATGAAAAACTGTTTTTT. As protein: CASSLQGGNEKLFF.

This sequence joins TRBV6-5 and TRBJ2-7, with D possibly matching TRBD1 (6 bases). Germline loops: CDR1 MNHEY, CDR2 SVGAGI. V lost 0 bases, J lost 7 bases, and 19 bases lay in between. The CDR3 runs to 16 residues. The CDR3 protein is CASSYSKSRERGEQYF. The CDR3 DNA is TGTGCCAGCAGTTACTCGAAGAGCAGGGAAAGGGGGGAGCAGTACTTC.

This clonotype was counted only a few times. V and J are TRBV5-4 and TRBJ1-2; possibly TRBD1 for D (5 bases). Germline values: CDR1 SGHNT, CDR2 YYREEE (reference sequence). The CDR3 loop spans 15 amino acids. V dropped 0 bases and J dropped 7 bases, with 16 bases sitting between them. CDR3 DNA sequence: TGTGCCAGCAGCTTGGAGGGGTCCCAAGGGCTTGGCTACACCTTC. Translation gives CASSLEGSQGLGYTF.

On this clonotype itself: Relative to the germline gene, one junction end is altered; a read error may explain this. This chain joins TRBV10-3 and TRBJ2-7; 10 positions agree with TRBD1. Germline V CDR1 and CDR2: ENHRY, SYGVKD. This CDR3 is built from 14 residues. The CDR3 DNA reads as TGTGCCATCAGTGAGGGGGGACAGGGGTACGAGCAATACTTC. Translation: CAISEGGQGYEQYF.

This clonotype was counted between two and nine times. J is TRBJ2-1 and V is TRBV5-1; 14 nucleotides match TRBD2. This CDR3 comprises 16 residues. CDR1 and CDR2 (germline): SGHRS, YFSETQ. V was clipped by 8 bases and J by 4 bases; unmatched bases: 8. In nucleotides, the CDR3 is TGCGCCAGTAATCCCGGGACTAGCGGGAGTTACAATGAGCAGTTCTTC. Amino acids: CASNPGTSGSYNEQFF.

The genes are TRBV4-2 and TRBJ1-4; 8 nucleotides agree with TRBD1. The CDR3 runs to 14 residues. The junction had 6 bases not matched to a gene; V was cut back by 5 bases and J by 7 bases. Germline V gene sequence: CDR1 LGHNA, CDR2 YNFKEQ. DNA for the CDR3: TGTGCCAGCAGCACACAGGGGGTTGGTGAAAAACTGTTTTTT. Translation: CASSTQGVGEKLFF.

J is TRBJ2-1 and V is TRBV6-2 or TRBV6-3; no firm D call. V gave up 0 bases and J gave up 2 bases, with 11 bases separating them. The CDR3 is 16 amino acids. The germline V gene has CDR1 MNHEY and CDR2 SVGEGT. The CDR3 region is CASSYSSFWPYNEQFF. DNA of the CDR3: TGTGCCAGCAGTTACTCGTCCTTTTGGCCCTACAATGAGCAGTTCTTC.

The gene calls are TRBV28 and TRBJ2-7, with TRBD1 matching over 9 bases. Germline V CDR1 and CDR2: MDHEN, SYDVKM. This CDR3 region has 15 residues. Trimming removed 11 bases from V and 2 bases from J; junction bases left unmatched: 13. CDR3 in DNA: TGTGCCGCCCGGACGGGGACAGGGCAACCCTACGAGCAGTACTTC. This translates into CAARTGTGQPYEQYF. The variable domain in full, completed from reference TRBV28 and TRBJ2-7, reads DVKVTQSSRYLVKRTGEKVFLECVQDMDHENMFWYRQDPGLGLRLIYFSYDVKMKEKGDIPEGYSVSREKKERFSLILESASTNQTSMYLCAARTGTGQPYEQYFGPGTRLTVT.

This clonotype was observed a handful of times. The rearrangement joins TRBV7-2 to TRBJ2-7; TRBD2 aligns across 10 bases. V trimming: 4 bases; J trimming: 3 bases; junction bases outside the gene matches: 6. The CDR3 is 15 residues long. Germline values: CDR1 SGHTA, CDR2 FQGNSA. The CDR3 bases are TGTGCCAGCAGCTCGCAACGACTAGCGGGCTACGAGCAGTACTTC. It codes for CASSSQRLAGYEQYF.

In its sample, this clonotype was seen a few times. The chain links TRBV27 to TRBJ2-5; TRBD1 aligns across 11 bases. The J call may be mistaken, given a closer DNA end match to TRBJ2-7. Germline V gene data show CDR1 as MNHEY and CDR2 as SMNVEV (reference sequence). The CDR3 loop spans 21 amino acids. CDR3 DNA sequence: TGTGCCAGCAGTTTACCGACGTTCAGCAGGGACAGGGGGTTTTCTCGACTCGAGCAGTACTTC. Its translation: CASSLPTFSRDRGFSRLEQYF.

This clonotype was found a few times. The chain combines TRBV20-1 with TRBJ2-1; 7 nucleotides line up with TRBD2. Losses at the gene ends were 5 bases for V and 9 bases for J; bases not matched to a gene: 4. This CDR3 is 11 amino acids long. Germline V CDR1 and CDR2: DFQATT, SNEGSKA (reference sequence). This CDR3 reads CSAGDYSEQFF. The CDR3, as DNA: TGCAGTGCTGGGGACTATTCTGAGCAGTTCTTC.

J is TRBJ2-5 and V is TRBV7-8; 13 nucleotides line up with TRBD2. CDR1 is SGHVS and CDR2 is FQNEAQ in the germline V gene. This CDR3 contains 15 residues. The CDR3 loop is CTASLTSGRAGEQYF. CDR3 DNA sequence: TGTACCGCCTCTCTAACTAGCGGGAGGGCCGGTGAGCAGTACTTC.

The chain employs TRBV6-4 and TRBJ2-1; 8 nucleotides line up with TRBD2. V was clipped by 2 bases and J by 5 bases; unmatched bases: 5. This CDR3 is built from 15 residues. Germline V gene lookup returns CDR1 MRHNA and CDR2 SNTAGT. The CDR3 nucleotides are TGTGCCAGCAGTGACGCCCCGGGGGGGCACAATGAGCAGTTCTTC. This encodes CASSDAPGGHNEQFF.

This chain joins TRBV20-1 and TRBJ1-5; possible D gene TRBD1, 6 bases. Germline-derived CDR1 and CDR2 are DFQATT and SNEGSKA (reference sequence). The V end lost 4 bases, the J end lost 2 bases, and 18 bases lay between the germline ends. The CDR3 totals 16 residues. The CDR3 region is CSATPGTKLRNQPQHF. The CDR3, as DNA: TGCAGTGCTACCCCCGGGACAAAGCTACGCAATCAGCCCCAGCATTTT.

This clonotype was observed a handful of times. The chain uses TRBV6-1 and TRBJ2-3; the D call may be TRBD1 or TRBD2 (6 bases each). Germline V gene lookup returns CDR1 MNHNS and CDR2 SASEGT. V was cut by 8 bases and J by 2 bases, with 11 bases left in between. CDR3 length: 13 amino acids. CDR3 residues: CASAGQTTDTQYF. The CDR3 nucleotides are TGTGCCAGCGCGGGACAAACCACAGATACGCAGTATTTT.

This chain connects TRBV20-1 to TRBJ2-1; TRBD2 matches at 7 bases. The J call could be wrong; TRBJ2-7 is a better fit for the DNA end. Germline V gene sequence: CDR1 DFQATT, CDR2 SNEGSKA (reference sequence). The CDR3 covers 14 residues. The CDR3 nucleotides read TGCAGTGCCCCCCTCAGCGGGAAAAACAATGAGCAGTACTTC. Amino acid sequence: CSAPLSGKNNEQYF.

This clonotype has just a few counts. The V call is TRBV3-1, the J call TRBJ1-1; unclear D gene. This CDR3 is built from 12 residues. The germline V and J ends were trimmed by 2 bases and 6 bases, with 7 bases remaining between them. Germline CDR1 LGHDT, CDR2 YNNKEL (reference sequence). The CDR3 DNA is TGTGCCAGCAGCCAAACCTTCTCTGAAGCTTTCTTT. Protein product: CASSQTFSEAFF.

The chain combines TRBV7-3 with TRBJ1-1, with a tentative D call TRBD1 (5 bases). Germline V gene lookup returns CDR1 SGHTA and CDR2 FQGTGA. The CDR3 has 15 amino acids. V was shortened by 1 base and J by 1 base, with 10 bases between the two germline ends. This CDR3 is CASSLNSGQNTEAFF. CDR3 bases: TGTGCCAGCAGCTTAAATAGTGGACAGAACACTGAAGCTTTCTTT.

This clonotype was seen only a few times. The rearrangement joins TRBV18 to TRBJ2-3, with 12 bases identical to TRBD2. With 3 bases clipped from V and 7 bases from J, the junction kept 11 bases outside the gene matches. CDR3 size: 17 residues. Germline assignment: CDR1 KGHSH and CDR2 LQKENI. CDR3 DNA: TGTGCCAGCTCACCCCCGACTAGCGGGGGCGGCGTATATACGCAGTATTTT. This sequence encodes CASSPPTSGGGVYTQYF.

DNA of the CDR3: TGCAGCGTTGCAGGAGGGTTAGGTGAAAAACTGTTTTTT. Protein sequence: CSVAGGLGEKLFF. This rearrangement joins TRBV29-1 to TRBJ1-4; D remains unclear. Germline assignment: CDR1 SQVTM and CDR2 ANQGSEA. Trimming took 4 bases from V and 7 from J, leaving 13 bases between them. The CDR3 spans 13 residues.

This clonotype was seen many times. The rearrangement links TRBV15 to TRBJ2-3; tentatively, D is TRBD1 (5 bases). Germline V gene sequence: CDR1 LNHNV, CDR2 YYDKDF (reference sequence). V lost 9 bases, J lost 6 bases, and 25 bases lay in between. The CDR3 spans 16 residues. CDR3 loop: CATHPWTPTAPDTQYF. The CDR3 coding sequence is TGTGCCACACACCCTTGGACACCGACGGCCCCGGATACGCAGTATTTT.

The chain combines TRBV6-1 with TRBJ1-5, with TRBD1 matching 9 bases. The V segment lost 5 bases and the J segment 1 base; nucleotides outside the gene matches: 9. The germline V gene encodes CDR1 MNHNS and CDR2 SASEGT. CDR3 length: 17 residues. This chain's CDR3 is CASSRLGTGRSNQPQHF. Written as DNA, the CDR3 is TGTGCCAGCAGTCGCCTTGGGACAGGGAGGAGCAATCAGCCCCAGCATTTT.

The chain employs TRBV5-1 and TRBJ2-1; D is possibly TRBD2 (6 bases). V was shortened by 1 base and J by 7 bases, with 15 bases between the two germline ends. From germline, CDR1 is SGHRS and CDR2 YFSETQ. There are 15 residues in the CDR3. This CDR3 reads CASSLSPAGGNEQFF. The DNA of the CDR3 is TGCGCCAGCAGCTTGTCGCCAGCGGGTGGGAATGAGCAGTTCTTC.